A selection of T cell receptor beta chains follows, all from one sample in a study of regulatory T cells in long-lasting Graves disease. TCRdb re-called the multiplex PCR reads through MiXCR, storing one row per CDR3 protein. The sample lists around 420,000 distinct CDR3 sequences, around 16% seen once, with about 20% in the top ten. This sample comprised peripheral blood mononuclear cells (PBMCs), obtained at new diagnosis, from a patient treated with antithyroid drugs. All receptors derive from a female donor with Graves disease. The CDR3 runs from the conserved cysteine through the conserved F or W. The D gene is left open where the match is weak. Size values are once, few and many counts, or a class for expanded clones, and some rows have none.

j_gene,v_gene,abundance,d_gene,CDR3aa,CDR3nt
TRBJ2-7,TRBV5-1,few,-,CASSLLRNSYEQYF,TGCGCCAGCAGCTTGTTGCGCAACTCCTACGAGCAGTACTTC
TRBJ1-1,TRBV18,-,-,CASSPSEGGLLRAFF,TGTGCCAGCTCACCATCGGAAGGGGGATTATTGAGGGCTTTCTTT
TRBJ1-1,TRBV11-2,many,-,CASSLVGGEGAFF,TGTGCCAGCAGCTTAGTCGGGGGGGAGGGGGCTTTCTTT
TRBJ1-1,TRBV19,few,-,CASSVFQERRNTEAFF,TGTGCCAGTAGTGTCTTCCAGGAGAGGAGGAACACTGAAGCTTTCTTT
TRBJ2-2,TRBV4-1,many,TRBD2,CASSRLVAGGPFGELFF,TGCGCCAGCAGCCGCCTTGTAGCGGGGGGGCCGTTCGGGGAGCTGTTTTTT
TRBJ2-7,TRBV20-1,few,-,CSARDSSYNEQYF,TGCAGTGCTAGGGACAGCTCCTACAATGAGCAGTACTTC
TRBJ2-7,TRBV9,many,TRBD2,CASSSPQTSGSPYEQYF,TGTGCCAGCAGCTCCCCTCAGACTAGCGGGAGTCCCTACGAGCAGTACTTC
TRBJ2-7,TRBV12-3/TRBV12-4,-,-,CASSPSSWEQYF,TGTGCCAGCAGTCCCTCCTCGTGGGAGCAGTACTTC
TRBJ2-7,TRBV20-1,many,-,CSAHRVYWNYEQYF,TGCAGTGCTCATAGGGTTTATTGGAACTACGAGCAGTACTTC
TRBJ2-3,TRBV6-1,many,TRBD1,CASSERGGSDTQYF,TGTGCCAGCAGTGAAAGAGGGGGCTCAGATACGCAGTATTTT
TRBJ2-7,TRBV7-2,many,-,CASSLLGGGIPYEQYF,TGTGCCAGCAGCTTGCTCGGGGGCGGCATTCCTTACGAGCAGTACTTC
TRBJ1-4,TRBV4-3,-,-,CASSLFYKEVNEKLFF,TGCGCCAGCAGCCTCTTTTACAAGGAAGTAAATGAAAAACTGTTTTTT
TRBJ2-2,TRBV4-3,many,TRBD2,CASSPRTRSGELFF,TGCGCCAGCAGCCCCCGGACTAGATCCGGGGAGCTGTTTTTT
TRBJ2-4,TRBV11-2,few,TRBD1,CASSPIQGAPNIQYF,TGTGCCAGCAGCCCAATTCAGGGGGCGCCGAACATTCAGTACTTC